These T cell receptor beta chains were read from a single sample in a study of regulatory T cells in long-lasting Graves disease. Using its own MiXCR run on the multiplex PCR reads, TCRdb lists one record per CDR3 protein. The sample has roughly 360,000 distinct CDR3 sequences, approximately 12% seen once. These data also featured in a second study, about T cells in Graves' hyperthyroidism and ophthalmopathy.

The input for sequencing was peripheral blood mononuclear cells (PBMCs), taken at new diagnosis, from a patient treated with antithyroid drugs. All receptors derive from a woman under 30 with Graves disease. The CDR3 runs from the conserved cysteine through the conserved F or W. The order of the fields is D gene, J gene, clone size, V gene, CDR3 DNA, CDR3 protein. D genes are given only for firm matches. Not all rows give a size; the values are once, few, many and, for expanded clones, a class.

D gene: TRBD2; J gene: TRBJ2-7; clone size: few; V gene: TRBV7-3; CDR3 DNA: TGTGCCAGCAGCAAAGAGGGGCTAGCGGGAGGCAAGCAGTACTTC; CDR3 protein: CASSKEGLAGGKQYF
D gene: TRBD2; J gene: TRBJ2-1; clone size: many; V gene: TRBV28; CDR3 DNA: TGTGCCAGCTGCCTAGCGGGAGTTAACAATGAGCAGTTCTTC; CDR3 protein: CASCLAGVNNEQFF
D gene: TRBD1; J gene: TRBJ2-1; clone size: many; V gene: TRBV13; CDR3 DNA: TGTGCCAGCAGCGATCGGGACAGGGTAAATGAGCAGTTCTTC; CDR3 protein: CASSDRDRVNEQFF
D gene: TRBD1; J gene: TRBJ2-2; clone size: many; V gene: TRBV6-1; CDR3 DNA: TGTGCCACACAGGGGACGGCGAACACCGGGGAGCTGTTTTTT; CDR3 protein: CATQGTANTGELFF
D gene: -; J gene: TRBJ2-1; clone size: few; V gene: TRBV15; CDR3 DNA: TGTGCCACCAGCAGAGGTCGAACTTACTACAATGAGCAGTTCTTC; CDR3 protein: CATSRGRTYYNEQFF
D gene: TRBD1; J gene: TRBJ1-1; clone size: few; V gene: TRBV9; CDR3 DNA: TGTGCCAGCAGCGTCCTTAGGGACAGGGGTGGGGACACTGAAGCTTTCTTT; CDR3 protein: CASSVLRDRGGDTEAFF
D gene: -; J gene: TRBJ1-6; clone size: -; V gene: TRBV6-1; CDR3 DNA: TGTGCCAGCAGAAGCCCGGGGATCTATAATTCACCCCTCCACTTT; CDR3 protein: CASRSPGIYNSPLHF
D gene: -; J gene: TRBJ2-3; clone size: few; V gene: TRBV4-2; CDR3 DNA: TGTGCCAGCAGCCCCGGGGTAGCTGGGACAGATACGCAGTATTTT; CDR3 protein: CASSPGVAGTDTQYF
D gene: -; J gene: TRBJ2-3; clone size: many; V gene: TRBV20-1; CDR3 DNA: TGCAGTGCTGTTCCCACCGGCTCCACCACAGATACGCAGTATTTT; CDR3 protein: CSAVPTGSTTDTQYF
D gene: TRBD2; J gene: TRBJ2-2; clone size: -; V gene: TRBV25-1; CDR3 DNA: TGTGCCAGCAGTGAATATGAGACTAGCGGGAGAGTTTTGAACACCGGGGAGCTGTTTTTT; CDR3 protein: CASSEYETSGRVLNTGELFF
D gene: -; J gene: TRBJ2-1; clone size: many; V gene: TRBV28; CDR3 DNA: TGTGCCAGCAGTTCCAGGCTGGGGCAGTTCTTC; CDR3 protein: CASSSRLGQFF
D gene: -; J gene: TRBJ1-1; clone size: few; V gene: TRBV10-3; CDR3 DNA: TGTGCCATCAGGACCGGCGGTGGCTCGAACACTGAAGCTTTCTTT; CDR3 protein: CAIRTGGGSNTEAFF
D gene: TRBD1; J gene: TRBJ1-2; clone size: many; V gene: TRBV20-1; CDR3 DNA: TGCAGTGCCTCGGGACAGGGCTCTGGCTACACCTTC; CDR3 protein: CSASGQGSGYTF
D gene: -; J gene: TRBJ2-6; clone size: -; V gene: TRBV5-1; CDR3 DNA: TGCGCCAGCAGCTTGTCTAGAGCGTGGACCGCCCTGTCTGGGGCCAACGTCCTGACTTTC; CDR3 protein: CASSLSRAWTALSGANVLTF
D gene: -; J gene: TRBJ2-7; clone size: many; V gene: TRBV20-1; CDR3 DNA: TGCAGTGCTAGAGGTTTGGTGAGAGGGTTCCACGAGCAGTACTTC; CDR3 protein: CSARGLVRGFHEQYF
D gene: TRBD2; J gene: TRBJ2-1; clone size: many; V gene: TRBV5-1; CDR3 DNA: TGCGCCAGCAGCCCGGGGAGGGGTATGAAACAGTTCTTC; CDR3 protein: CASSPGRGMKQFF
D gene: TRBD2; J gene: TRBJ2-3; clone size: -; V gene: TRBV12-3/TRBV12-4; CDR3 DNA: TGTGCCAACAGCCCGCGGGGGAGTACAGATACGCAGTATTTT; CDR3 protein: CANSPRGSTDTQYF
D gene: TRBD2; J gene: TRBJ2-2; clone size: few; V gene: TRBV7-2; CDR3 DNA: TGTGCCAGCAGCTTTCAACTAGCGGGGGCCACCGGGGAGCTGTTTTTT; CDR3 protein: CASSFQLAGATGELFF
D gene: TRBD1; J gene: TRBJ1-4; clone size: few; V gene: TRBV7-9; CDR3 DNA: TGTGCCACCTCCATGGTAACAGGGGATGAAAAACTGTTTTTT; CDR3 protein: CATSMVTGDEKLFF
D gene: TRBD2; J gene: TRBJ2-5; clone size: many; V gene: TRBV12-3/TRBV12-4; CDR3 DNA: TGTGCCAGCAGATCCCGGGATTCCGGGACTAGCTTTACTGAGACCCAGTACTTC; CDR3 protein: CASRSRDSGTSFTETQYF
D gene: TRBD1; J gene: TRBJ1-1; clone size: few; V gene: TRBV30; CDR3 DNA: TGTGCCAGGAGTGGACGACAGGGGGTTCTTTTT; CDR3 protein: CARSGRQGVLF
D gene: -; J gene: TRBJ1-2; clone size: many; V gene: TRBV15; CDR3 DNA: TGTGCCACCAGCAGAGATGGGTCCTATGGCTACACCTTC; CDR3 protein: CATSRDGSYGYTF
D gene: TRBD1; J gene: TRBJ1-6; clone size: few; V gene: TRBV29-1; CDR3 DNA: TGCAGCGTCGGGACAGGGGGGAGGTCACCCCTCCACTTT; CDR3 protein: CSVGTGGRSPLHF
D gene: -; J gene: TRBJ2-7; clone size: many; V gene: TRBV11-2; CDR3 DNA: TGTGCCAGCAGCCCATCCTTATGGCCCAGAATAGCCTACGAGCAGTACTTC; CDR3 protein: CASSPSLWPRIAYEQYF
D gene: -; J gene: TRBJ1-1; clone size: few; V gene: TRBV7-6; CDR3 DNA: TGTGCCAGCAGCTCCCCCACCGGGTTGAACACTGAAGCTTTCTTT; CDR3 protein: CASSSPTGLNTEAFF
D gene: -; J gene: TRBJ2-4; clone size: few; V gene: TRBV19; CDR3 DNA: TGTGCCAGTAGTATCTTAGGGGGAGTTTCCGACATTCAGTACTTC; CDR3 protein: CASSILGGVSDIQYF
D gene: -; J gene: TRBJ2-7; clone size: -; V gene: TRBV7-2; CDR3 DNA: TGTGCCAGCAGCTTAGTCTGGGGGGTCGAGCAGTACTTC; CDR3 protein: CASSLVWGVEQYF
D gene: -; J gene: TRBJ1-2; clone size: -; V gene: TRBV4-3; CDR3 DNA: TGCGCCAGCAGCCAAGGGGGTACACCAAACTATGGCTACACCTTC; CDR3 protein: CASSQGGTPNYGYTF
D gene: TRBD2; J gene: TRBJ2-5; clone size: -; V gene: TRBV15; CDR3 DNA: TGTGCCACCAGCAGGGGGGGGGTCCTGGTTCAAGAGACCCAGTACTTC; CDR3 protein: CATSRGGVLVQETQYF
D gene: -; J gene: TRBJ2-1; clone size: many; V gene: TRBV2; CDR3 DNA: TGTGCCAGCAACCTCGCGCCAACCCACAATGAGCAGTTCTTC; CDR3 protein: CASNLAPTHNEQFF
D gene: -; J gene: TRBJ1-2; clone size: many; V gene: TRBV5-5; CDR3 DNA: TGTGCCAGCAGCGATGGTCGTGCGCTCCGGGACTATGGCTACACCTTC; CDR3 protein: CASSDGRALRDYGYTF
D gene: -; J gene: TRBJ1-2; clone size: many; V gene: TRBV29-1; CDR3 DNA: TGCAGCGTTGAAGTTCGGGCAGGGAGCTATGGCTACACCTTC; CDR3 protein: CSVEVRAGSYGYTF
D gene: TRBD2; J gene: TRBJ2-1; clone size: many; V gene: TRBV12-5; CDR3 DNA: TGTGCTAGTGGTTTTGGACTAGCGGGACCCAGCTCCTACAATGAGCAGTTCTTC; CDR3 protein: CASGFGLAGPSSYNEQFF
D gene: -; J gene: TRBJ2-1; clone size: many; V gene: TRBV20-1; CDR3 DNA: TGCAGTGCCCCCCGGGCCCACGGAACTAGCCGGACCAACAATGAGCAGTTCTTC; CDR3 protein: CSAPRAHGTSRTNNEQFF
D gene: -; J gene: TRBJ2-5; clone size: -; V gene: TRBV6-1; CDR3 DNA: TGTGCCAGCAAGACCGAGGGGTTGAAAGAGACCCAGTACTTC; CDR3 protein: CASKTEGLKETQYF
D gene: TRBD1; J gene: TRBJ1-1; clone size: few; V gene: TRBV5-4; CDR3 DNA: TGTGCCAGCAGCCCTATGGGCAGGGGGCAGTCTTTCTTT; CDR3 protein: CASSPMGRGQSFF
D gene: -; J gene: TRBJ2-1; clone size: many; V gene: TRBV12-3/TRBV12-4; CDR3 DNA: TGTGCCAGCAGTTTGTCAGGGGCCCCCTACAATGAGCAGTTCTTC; CDR3 protein: CASSLSGAPYNEQFF
D gene: TRBD2; J gene: TRBJ2-5; clone size: -; V gene: TRBV5-1; CDR3 DNA: TGCGCCAGCAGCTTGAGAACTAGCGGGAGGAAAGAGACCCAGTACTTC; CDR3 protein: CASSLRTSGRKETQYF
D gene: TRBD1; J gene: TRBJ1-1; clone size: once; V gene: TRBV7-8; CDR3 DNA: TGTGCCAGCAGCTACCGGACAGGGATGAACACTGAAGCTTTCTTT; CDR3 protein: CASSYRTGMNTEAFF
D gene: -; J gene: TRBJ2-1; clone size: many; V gene: TRBV12-5; CDR3 DNA: TGTGCTAGTGGCCCGGACCGGACCTTATACAATGAGCAGTTCTTC; CDR3 protein: CASGPDRTLYNEQFF
D gene: TRBD1; J gene: TRBJ1-1; clone size: -; V gene: TRBV12-3/TRBV12-4; CDR3 DNA: TGTGCCAGCAGTTTATTAGGGGGCATGAACACTGAAGCTTTCTTT; CDR3 protein: CASSLLGGMNTEAFF
D gene: TRBD2; J gene: TRBJ2-7; clone size: many; V gene: TRBV19; CDR3 DNA: TGTGCCAGTAGTCGTCCGGCTCGAGCGGGAGCTGAAGAGCAGTACTTC; CDR3 protein: CASSRPARAGAEEQYF
D gene: -; J gene: TRBJ1-2; clone size: many; V gene: TRBV20-1; CDR3 DNA: TGCAGTGCTAGATCAGGGTTAGATGGCTACACCTTC; CDR3 protein: CSARSGLDGYTF
D gene: -; J gene: TRBJ2-1; clone size: -; V gene: TRBV11-1; CDR3 DNA: TGTGCCAGCAGCTTGGCCGTGATAGTTGACCCTAGTTCCTCCTACAATGAGCAGTTCTTC; CDR3 protein: CASSLAVIVDPSSSYNEQFF
D gene: -; J gene: TRBJ1-2; clone size: few; V gene: TRBV20-1; CDR3 DNA: TGCAGTGCTCGACGGACAGAGATGGACTATGGCTACACCTTC; CDR3 protein: CSARRTEMDYGYTF
D gene: -; J gene: TRBJ2-3; clone size: many; V gene: TRBV5-6; CDR3 DNA: TGTGCCAGCAGCCCACAGACTAGTTTGGTAGATACGCAGTATTTT; CDR3 protein: CASSPQTSLVDTQYF
D gene: -; J gene: TRBJ2-1; clone size: -; V gene: TRBV20-1; CDR3 DNA: TGCAGTGCCGGAGGGGCGTTCTTC; CDR3 protein: CSAGGAFF
D gene: TRBD1; J gene: TRBJ1-3; clone size: few; V gene: TRBV6-1; CDR3 DNA: TGTGCCAGCAGTGGGACAGGGAGCTCTGGAAACACCATATATTTT; CDR3 protein: CASSGTGSSGNTIYF